The rows below give T cell receptor beta chains drawn from one sample of a study of blood T cell repertoires in COVID-19. The data were produced by immunoSEQ multiplex PCR, yet TCRdb's version contains in-frame clones alone and is incomplete. The table records roughly 200,000 clones, approximately 83% of them present only once. The sequenced sample was peripheral blood. Receptors were obtained from a human donor with active or convalescent COVID-19. The donor label of this sample is uncertain. Both conserved end residues are part of each CDR3. The D gene is left open where the match is weak. A clone size is listed for some rows: how often the clone was seen (once, few, many), or a class if it is expanded.

length: 14
D: -
V: TRBV19
J: TRBJ2-5
size: -
CDR3: CASSSMDSQETQYF
DNA: TGTGCCAGTAGTTCCATGGACAGCCAAGAGACCCAGTACTTC

length: 15
D: TRBD2
V: TRBV24-1
J: TRBJ2-7
size: -
CDR3: CATSDGGTSGIEQYF
DNA: TGTGCCACCAGTGATGGTGGGACTAGCGGGATCGAGCAGTACTTC

length: 13
D: -
V: TRBV29-1
J: TRBJ1-4
size: -
CDR3: CSVEVGSNEKLFF
DNA: TGCAGCGTTGAAGTAGGGAGCAATGAAAAACTGTTTTTT

length: 15
D: TRBD2
V: TRBV28
J: TRBJ2-3
size: -
CDR3: CASSSSGPSLDTQYF
DNA: TGTGCCAGCAGCTCTAGCGGGCCGTCTTTGGATACGCAGTATTTT

length: 15
D: -
V: TRBV2
J: TRBJ2-3
size: -
CDR3: CASSHAGRRTDTQYF
DNA: TGTGCCAGCAGCCACGCGGGCCGTCGCACAGATACGCAGTATTTT

length: 13
D: -
V: TRBV27
J: TRBJ1-1
size: -
CDR3: CASSWGGNTEAFF
DNA: TGTGCCAGCAGTTGGGGAGGGAACACTGAAGCTTTCTTT

length: 14
D: -
V: TRBV19
J: TRBJ1-5
size: -
CDR3: CASSMGVSNQPQHF
DNA: TGTGCCAGTAGTATGGGCGTTAGCAATCAGCCCCAGCATTTT

length: 16
D: TRBD2
V: TRBV3-1/TRBV3-2
J: TRBJ2-3
size: -
CDR3: CASSQDRLAGSDTQYF
DNA: TGTGCCAGCAGCCAAGATCGACTAGCGGGGTCCGATACGCAGTATTTT

length: 15
D: TRBD2
V: TRBV19
J: TRBJ2-7
size: -
CDR3: CASSITPLAGYEQYF
DNA: TGTGCCAGTAGTATAACCCCGCTAGCGGGGTACGAGCAGTACTTC

length: 16
D: TRBD2
V: TRBV4-3
J: TRBJ2-1
size: -
CDR3: CASSQDRSGAYNEQFF
DNA: TGCGCCAGCAGCCAAGATAGAAGCGGGGCCTACAATGAGCAGTTCTTC

length: 16
D: TRBD1
V: TRBV7-9
J: TRBJ1-5
size: few
CDR3: CASSTGTAKKDQPQHF
DNA: TGTGCCAGCAGCACCGGGACAGCGAAAAAAGATCAGCCCCAGCATTTT

length: 15
D: TRBD2
V: TRBV5-1
J: TRBJ2-1
size: -
CDR3: CASSPGTTSYNEQFF
DNA: TGCGCCAGCAGCCCCGGGACTACCTCCTACAATGAGCAGTTCTTC

length: 17
D: TRBD2
V: TRBV4-1
J: TRBJ2-7
size: -
CDR3: CASSPHLLAGGPDEQYF
DNA: TGCGCCAGCAGCCCTCACCTACTAGCGGGAGGGCCCGACGAGCAGTACTTC